The 3 T cell receptor beta chains in this list originate from one sample, sequenced in a study of blood T cells in healthy people across ages. Through a sample-barcoded 5' primer and a J-beta primer mix, a second PCR was run for about 7 to 12 cycles. TCRdb fed the 5' RACE reads into MiXCR, producing one record per CDR3 protein. Among 870,000 or so distinct CDR3 sequences listed, about 30% were seen once. Sequenced material: blood. The source is a woman aged 80 or over in good health.

The table lists this clonotype with many counts. The DNA of the CDR3 is TGTGCCAGCAGCCCAAACGCCGGGCTCAAAGAGACCCAGTACTTC. Translating gives CASSPNAGLKETQYF. J is TRBJ2-5 and V is TRBV7-9; D is unclear. V shed 5 bases and J shed 3 bases, with 16 bases lying between them. The V gene's germline CDR1 is SEHNR and CDR2 FQNEAQ (reference sequence). This CDR3 is 15 amino acids long. The full variable domain, rest sourced from reference TRBV7-9 and TRBJ2-5, is DTGVSQNPRHKITKRGQNVTFRCDPISEHNRLYWYRQTLGQGPEFLTYFQNEAQLEKSRLLSDRFSAERPKGSFSTLEIQRTEQGDSAMYLCASSPNAGLKETQYFGPGTRLLVL.

In its sample, this clonotype was seen a few times. Germline and junction disagree at one end, which may indicate a read error. V is TRBV6-2 or TRBV6-3 and J is TRBJ2-1; TRBD1 might be the D (6 bases). The CDR3 covers 12 residues. Per germline, CDR1 MNHEY and CDR2 SVGEGT. The DNA of the CDR3 is TGTGCCAGCAGTTCCCAGGGGTTTGAAGGGGTCTTC. As protein: CASSSQGFEGVF.

The genes are TRBV7-2 and TRBJ2-5; D not certain. CDR3 size: 13 residues. The V gene's germline CDR1 is SGHTA and CDR2 FQGNSA. Trimming took 5 bases from V and 5 from J, leaving 12 bases between them. The CDR3 coding sequence is TGTGCCAGCAGCGTAAATAAGGGCGAGACCCAGTACTTC. Residues: CASSVNKGETQYF.